These 8 T cell receptor beta chains came from one sample sequenced in a study of T cells in Graves' hyperthyroidism and ophthalmopathy. TCR beta CDR3 regions were amplified from RNA transcripts. The HTBI set primed first-round TCR CDR3 RT-PCR. TCRdb used MiXCR to reprocess the multiplex PCR reads, holding one entry per CDR3 protein. Found here are around 400,000 distinct CDR3 sequences, approximately 16% of them singletons; the top ten hold approximately 19%. Sequenced sample: blood. The receptor source for this set is a woman in her sixties or seventies with Graves' ophthalmopathy.

This clonotype was counted ten times or more. The chain employs TRBV6-1 and TRBJ2-1; 10 nucleotides line up with TRBD1. With 5 bases clipped from V and 8 bases from J, the junction kept 6 bases outside the gene matches. Germline V gene lookup returns CDR1 MNHNS and CDR2 SASEGT. CDR3 length: 14 amino acids. The CDR3: CASSFRGTGDEQFF. DNA of the CDR3: TGTGCCAGCAGTTTTCGCGGGACAGGGGATGAGCAGTTCTTC.

There are a few counts of this clonotype. The chain carries TRBV19 and TRBJ1-5, with a weak D call TRBD1 (5 bases). Germline loops: CDR1 LNHDA, CDR2 SQIVND (reference sequence). Between the trimmed V and J ends, which lost 8 bases and 13 bases, there was a span of 18 bases. The CDR3 has 12 residues. DNA for the CDR3: TGTGCCAGTGGGGGGGAGTGGATTGAACAGCATTTT. This encodes CASGGEWIEQHF.

A word on this clonotype: The DNA is omitted, as the CDR3 cannot be located on it reliably, and the CDR3 follows TCRdb's listing. This chain uses TRBV5-1 with TRBJ2-1; the tabulated D call, TRBD1, remains unverified against the DNA. The CDR3 adds up to 21 amino acids, both ends counted. CDR1 is SGHRS and CDR2 is YFSETQ in the germline V gene. CDR3: CASSFYICSAPIPGGYNEQFF.

The chain has TRBV30 and TRBJ2-3, with D uncertain. CDR3 size: 13 residues. Germline values: CDR1 GTSNPN, CDR2 SVGIG (reference sequence). The CDR3 is CVMESSYTDTQYF. The CDR3 region has the DNA TGTGTCATGGAGTCCTCGTACACAGATACGCAGTATTTT. The full variable domain, rest sourced from reference TRBV30 and TRBJ2-3, is SQTIHQWPATLVQPVGSPLSLECTVEGTSNPNLYWYRQAAGRGLQLLFYSVGIGQISSEVPQNLSASRPQDRQFILSSKKLLLSDSGFYLCVMESSYTDTQYFGPGTRLTVL.

This clonotype was recorded at least ten times. The chain is built from TRBV30 and TRBJ2-7, with 7 bases aligning to TRBD2. With V trimmed by 2 bases and J by 7 bases, 11 bases remained unmatched. Looked up from germline, CDR1 is GTSNPN and CDR2 is SVGIG (reference sequence). The CDR3 contains 14 residues. CDR3 nucleotides: TGTGCCTGGAGTCCCCCAGCGGGGCGGGTGGAGCAGTACTTC. Translated: CAWSPPAGRVEQYF.

V gene TRBV7-2 combines with J gene TRBJ2-7; TRBD2 matches at 7 bases. The CDR3 runs to 14 residues. Germline V gene sequence: CDR1 SGHTA, CDR2 FQGNSA. V shed 1 base and J 6 bases; nucleotides not matched to a gene: 6. The CDR3 spells CASSLGAGFGEQYF. CDR3 in DNA: TGTGCCAGCAGCTTAGGAGCGGGGTTTGGCGAGCAGTACTTC. The full variable domain, rest sourced from reference TRBV7-2 and TRBJ2-7, is GAGVSQSPSNKVTEKGKDVELRCDPISGHTALYWYRQSLGQGLEFLIYFQGNSAPDKSGLPSDRFSAERTGGSVSTLTIQRTQQEDSAVYLCASSLGAGFGEQYFGPGTRLTVT.

In this sample, this clonotype turned up many times. The chain is built from TRBV3-1 and TRBJ2-2; possibly TRBD2 for D (6 bases). V dropped 4 bases and J dropped 3 bases, with 9 bases sitting between them. The CDR3 extends over 14 amino acids. CDR1 and CDR2 from the germline V gene are LGHDT and YNNKEL (reference sequence). The CDR3 spells CASSLSGHTGELFF. CDR3 nucleotides: TGTGCCAGCAGCCTTAGCGGTCACACCGGGGAGCTGTTTTTT. The variable domain in full, completed from reference TRBV3-1 and TRBJ2-2, reads DTAVSQTPKYLVTQMGNDKSIKCEQNLGHDTMYWYKQDSKKFLKIMFSYNNKELIINETVPNRFSPKSPDKAHLNLHINSLELGDSAVYFCASSLSGHTGELFFGEGSRLTVL.

This clonotype has a handful of counts. The V gene is TRBV11-3, the J gene TRBJ2-6; the D gene could be TRBD1 or TRBD2 (5 bases each). The CDR3 totals 18 residues. Between the trimmed V and J ends, which lost 3 bases and 1 base, there was a span of 16 bases. Germline-derived CDR1 and CDR2 are SGHNT and YENEEA. Written as DNA, the CDR3 is TGTGCCAGCAGCTTGGGGCAGATGGGGGAGTCTGGGGCCAACGTCCTGACTTTC. Its translation: CASSLGQMGESGANVLTF.